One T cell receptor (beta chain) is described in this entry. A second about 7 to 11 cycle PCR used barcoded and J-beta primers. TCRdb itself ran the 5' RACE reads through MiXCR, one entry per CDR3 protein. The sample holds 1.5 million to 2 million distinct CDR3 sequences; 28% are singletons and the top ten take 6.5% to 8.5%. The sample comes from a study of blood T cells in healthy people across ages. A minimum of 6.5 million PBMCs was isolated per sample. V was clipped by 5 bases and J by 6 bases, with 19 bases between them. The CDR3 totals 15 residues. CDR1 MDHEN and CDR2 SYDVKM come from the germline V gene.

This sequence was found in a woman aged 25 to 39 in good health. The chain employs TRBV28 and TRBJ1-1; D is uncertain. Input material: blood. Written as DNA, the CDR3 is TGTGCCAGCAGTGTCCGGGGTTACTCCCAGCCTGAAGCTTTCTTT. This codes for CASSVRGYSQPEAFF.